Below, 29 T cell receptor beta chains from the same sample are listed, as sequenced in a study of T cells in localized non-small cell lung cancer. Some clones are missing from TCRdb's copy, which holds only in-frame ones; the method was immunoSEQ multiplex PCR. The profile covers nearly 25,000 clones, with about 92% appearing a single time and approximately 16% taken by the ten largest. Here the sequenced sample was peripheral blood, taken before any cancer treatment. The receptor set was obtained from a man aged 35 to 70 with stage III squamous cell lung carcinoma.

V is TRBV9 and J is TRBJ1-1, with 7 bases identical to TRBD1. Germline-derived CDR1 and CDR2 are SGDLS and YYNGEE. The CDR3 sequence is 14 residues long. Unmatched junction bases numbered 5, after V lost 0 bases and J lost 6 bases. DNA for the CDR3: TGTGCCAGCAGCGTAGATGGGACAGCTTCTGAAGCTTTCTTT. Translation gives CASSVDGTASEAFF.

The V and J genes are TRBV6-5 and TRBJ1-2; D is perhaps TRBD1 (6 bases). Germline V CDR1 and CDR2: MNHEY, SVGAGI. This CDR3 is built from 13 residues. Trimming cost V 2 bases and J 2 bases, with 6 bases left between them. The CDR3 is CASSYTGNYGYTF. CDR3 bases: TGTGCCAGCAGTTACACAGGGAACTATGGCTACACCTTC.

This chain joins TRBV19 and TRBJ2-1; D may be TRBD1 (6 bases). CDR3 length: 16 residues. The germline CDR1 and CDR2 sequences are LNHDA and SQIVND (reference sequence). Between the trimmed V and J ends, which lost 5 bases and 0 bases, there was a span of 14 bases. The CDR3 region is CASSGPTGNSYNEQFF. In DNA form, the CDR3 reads TGTGCCAGTAGTGGGCCAACAGGGAACTCCTACAATGAGCAGTTCTTC.

CDR3 sequence (DNA): TGCAGCGTGCGGACAGGCGACGAGCAGTACTTC. It encodes CSVRTGDEQYF. The gene calls are TRBV29-1 and TRBJ2-7, with 7 positions matching TRBD1. With V trimmed by 6 bases and J by 5 bases, 4 bases remained unmatched. This CDR3 comprises 11 residues. CDR1 and CDR2 from the germline V gene are SQVTM and ANQGSEA.

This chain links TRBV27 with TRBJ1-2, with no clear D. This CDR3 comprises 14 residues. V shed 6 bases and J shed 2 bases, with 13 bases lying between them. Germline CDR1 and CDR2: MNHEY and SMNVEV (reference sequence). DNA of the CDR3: TGTGCCAGCAGGACTCGGTCTGGGAACTATGGCTACACCTTC. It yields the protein CASRTRSGNYGYTF.

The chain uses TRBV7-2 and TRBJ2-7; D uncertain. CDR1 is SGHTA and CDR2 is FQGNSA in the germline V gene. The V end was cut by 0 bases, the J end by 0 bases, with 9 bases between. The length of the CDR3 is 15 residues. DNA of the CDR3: TGTGCCAGCAGCTTAGCGGTGGGCGACTCCTACGAGCAGTACTTC. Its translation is CASSLAVGDSYEQYF.

The CDR3 bases are TGTGCCAGCAGTGGACATGGTTCGGGTCAGCCCCAGCATTTT. It is translated as CASSGHGSGQPQHF. The chain joins TRBV25-1 to TRBJ1-5; no clear D. CDR1 and CDR2 from the germline V gene are MGHDK and SYGVNS. This CDR3 has 14 residues. Deletions cut 4 bases from V and 6 bases from J, with 13 bases between.

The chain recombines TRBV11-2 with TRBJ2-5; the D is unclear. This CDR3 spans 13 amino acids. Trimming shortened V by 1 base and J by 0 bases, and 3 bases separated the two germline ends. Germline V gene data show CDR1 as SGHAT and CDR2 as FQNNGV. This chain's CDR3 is CASSLGYQETQYF. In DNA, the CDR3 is TGTGCCAGCAGCTTAGGGTACCAAGAGACCCAGTACTTC.

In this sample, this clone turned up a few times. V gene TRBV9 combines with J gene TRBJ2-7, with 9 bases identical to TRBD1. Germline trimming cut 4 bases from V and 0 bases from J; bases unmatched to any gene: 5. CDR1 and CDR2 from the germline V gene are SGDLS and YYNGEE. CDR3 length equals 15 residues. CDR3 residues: CASSSGTGISYEQYF. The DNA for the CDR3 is TGTGCCAGCAGCTCCGGGACAGGGATCTCCTACGAGCAGTACTTC.

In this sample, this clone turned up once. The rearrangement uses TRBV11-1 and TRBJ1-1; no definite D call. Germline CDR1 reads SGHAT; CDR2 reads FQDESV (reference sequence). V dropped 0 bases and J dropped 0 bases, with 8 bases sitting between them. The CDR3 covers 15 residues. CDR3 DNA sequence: TGTGCCAGCAGCTTAGCCGGGAGCATGAACACTGAAGCTTTCTTT. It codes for CASSLAGSMNTEAFF. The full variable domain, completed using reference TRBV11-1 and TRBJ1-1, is EAEVAQSPRYKITEKSQAVAFWCDPISGHATLYWYRQILGQGPELLVQFQDESVVDDSQLPKDRFSAERLKGVDSTLKIQPAELGDSAMYLCASSLAGSMNTEAFFGQGTRLTVV.

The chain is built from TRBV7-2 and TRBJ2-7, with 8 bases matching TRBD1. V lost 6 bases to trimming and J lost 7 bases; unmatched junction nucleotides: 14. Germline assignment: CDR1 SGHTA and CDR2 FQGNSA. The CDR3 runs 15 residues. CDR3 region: CASSPIRDRTLEQYF. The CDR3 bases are TGTGCCAGCAGTCCGATCCGGGACAGGACCCTGGAGCAGTACTTC. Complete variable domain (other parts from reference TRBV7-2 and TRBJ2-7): GAGVSQSPSNKVTEKGKDVELRCDPISGHTALYWYRQSLGQGLEFLIYFQGNSAPDKSGLPSDRFSAERTGGSVSTLTIQRTQQEDSAVYLCASSPIRDRTLEQYFGPGTRLTVT.

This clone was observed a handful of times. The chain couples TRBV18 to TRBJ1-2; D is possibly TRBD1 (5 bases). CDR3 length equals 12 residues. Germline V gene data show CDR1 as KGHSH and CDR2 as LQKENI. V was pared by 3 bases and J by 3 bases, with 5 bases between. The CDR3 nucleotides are TGTGCCAGCTCACCGGGGGACTATGGCTACACCTTC. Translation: CASSPGDYGYTF.

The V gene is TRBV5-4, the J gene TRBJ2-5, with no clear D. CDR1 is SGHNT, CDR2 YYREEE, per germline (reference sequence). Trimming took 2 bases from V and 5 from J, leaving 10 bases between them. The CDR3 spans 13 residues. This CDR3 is CASSFRSRETQYF. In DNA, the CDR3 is TGTGCCAGCAGCTTCAGGTCTAGGGAGACCCAGTACTTC.

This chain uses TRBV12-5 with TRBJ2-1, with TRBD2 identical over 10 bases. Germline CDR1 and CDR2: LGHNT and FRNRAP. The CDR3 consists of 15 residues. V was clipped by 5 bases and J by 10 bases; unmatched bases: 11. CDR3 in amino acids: CASGLASGRIQEQFF. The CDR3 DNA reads TGTGCTAGTGGTCTTGCTAGCGGGAGAATTCAGGAGCAGTTCTTC.

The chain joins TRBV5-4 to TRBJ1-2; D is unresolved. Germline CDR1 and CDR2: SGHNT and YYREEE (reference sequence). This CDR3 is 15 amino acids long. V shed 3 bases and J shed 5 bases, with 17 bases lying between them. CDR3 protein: CASSSLVGSQYGYTF. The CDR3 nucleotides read TGTGCCAGCAGCTCCCTCGTCGGGTCGCAGTATGGCTACACCTTC.

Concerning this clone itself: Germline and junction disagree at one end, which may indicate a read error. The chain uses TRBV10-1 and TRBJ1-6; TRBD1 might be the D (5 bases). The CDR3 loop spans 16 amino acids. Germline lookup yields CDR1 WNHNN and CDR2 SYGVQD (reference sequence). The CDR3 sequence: CARSDSLSSYNSPLHF. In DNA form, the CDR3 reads TGCGCCCGCAGTGACAGTTTGAGCTCCTATAATTCACCCCTCCACTTT.

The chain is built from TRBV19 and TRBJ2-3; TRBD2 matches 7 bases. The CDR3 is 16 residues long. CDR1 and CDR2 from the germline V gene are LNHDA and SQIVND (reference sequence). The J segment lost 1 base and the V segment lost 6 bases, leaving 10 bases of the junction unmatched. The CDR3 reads CASSRQRGKGTDTQYF. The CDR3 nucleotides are TGTGCCAGTAGCCGTCAGCGGGGCAAAGGCACAGATACGCAGTATTTT. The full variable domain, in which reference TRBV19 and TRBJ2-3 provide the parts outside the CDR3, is DGGITQSPKYLFRKEGQNVTLSCEQNLNHDAMYWYRQDPGQGLRLIYYSQIVNDFQKGDIAEGYSVSREKKESFPLTVTSAQKNPTAFYLCASSRQRGKGTDTQYFGPGTRLTVL.

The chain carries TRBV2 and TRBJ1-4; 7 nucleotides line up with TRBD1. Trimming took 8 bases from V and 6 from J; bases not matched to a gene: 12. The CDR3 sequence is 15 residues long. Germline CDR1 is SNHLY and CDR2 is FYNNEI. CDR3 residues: CASDRRRQGDEKLFF. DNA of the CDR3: TGTGCCAGCGACCGTAGGAGACAGGGAGATGAAAAACTGTTTTTT.

The chain's CDR3 is CASSVLTGKYSDTQYF. CDR3 coding DNA: TGTGCCAGCAGCGTTCTGACAGGGAAATATTCAGATACGCAGTATTTT. The J gene is TRBJ2-3, the V gene TRBV9; 7 bases are shared with TRBD1. The CDR3 has 16 amino acids. The germline gives CDR1 SGDLS, CDR2 YYNGEE. The ends lost 2 bases at V and 4 bases at J; junction bases unmatched: 10.

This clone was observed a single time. This CDR3 reads CAISESETDTQYF. CDR3 nucleotides: TGTGCCATCAGTGAGTCGGAAACAGATACGCAGTATTTT. V is TRBV10-3 and J is TRBJ2-3; D is unclear. Deletions cut 0 bases from V and 3 bases from J, with 4 bases between. Germline V gives CDR1 ENHRY, CDR2 SYGVKD. This CDR3 has 13 amino acids.

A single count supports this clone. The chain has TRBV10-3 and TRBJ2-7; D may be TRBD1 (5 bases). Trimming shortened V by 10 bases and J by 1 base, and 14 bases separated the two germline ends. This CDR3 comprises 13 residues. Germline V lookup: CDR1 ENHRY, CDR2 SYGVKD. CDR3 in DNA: TGTGCCACCAGGCAGGACAAGTCCTACGAGCAGTACTTC. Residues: CATRQDKSYEQYF.

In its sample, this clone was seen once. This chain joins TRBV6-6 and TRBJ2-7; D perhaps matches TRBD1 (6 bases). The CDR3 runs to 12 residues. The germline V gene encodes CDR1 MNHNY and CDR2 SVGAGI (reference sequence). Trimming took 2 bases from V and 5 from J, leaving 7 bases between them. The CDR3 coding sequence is TGTGCCAGCAGTTACGGGGGCCACGAGCAGTACTTC. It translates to CASSYGGHEQYF.

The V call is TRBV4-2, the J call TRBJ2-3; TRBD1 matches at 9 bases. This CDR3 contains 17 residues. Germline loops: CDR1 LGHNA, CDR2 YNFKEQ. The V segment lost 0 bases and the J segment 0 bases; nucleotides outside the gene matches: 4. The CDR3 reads CASSQDGQGPSTDTQYF. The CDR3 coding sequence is TGTGCCAGCAGCCAAGACGGACAGGGGCCTAGCACAGATACGCAGTATTTT.

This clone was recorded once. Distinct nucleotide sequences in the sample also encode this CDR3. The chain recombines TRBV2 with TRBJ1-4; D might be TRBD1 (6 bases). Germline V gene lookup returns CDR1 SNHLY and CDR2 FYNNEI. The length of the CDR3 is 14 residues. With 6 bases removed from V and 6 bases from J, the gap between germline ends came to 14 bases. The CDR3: CASRNRVGDEKLFF. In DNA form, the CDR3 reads TGTGCCAGCAGAAACAGGGTCGGGGATGAAAAACTGTTTTTT.

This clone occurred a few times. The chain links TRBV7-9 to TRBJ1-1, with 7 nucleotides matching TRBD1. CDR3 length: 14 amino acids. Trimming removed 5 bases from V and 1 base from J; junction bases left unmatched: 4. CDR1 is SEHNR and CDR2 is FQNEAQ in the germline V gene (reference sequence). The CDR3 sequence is CASSTGQWNTEAFF. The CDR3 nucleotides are TGTGCCAGCAGCACGGGACAGTGGAACACTGAAGCTTTCTTT. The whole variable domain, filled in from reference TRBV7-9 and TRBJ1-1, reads DTGVSQNPRHKITKRGQNVTFRCDPISEHNRLYWYRQTLGQGPEFLTYFQNEAQLEKSRLLSDRFSAERPKGSFSTLEIQRTEQGDSAMYLCASSTGQWNTEAFFGQGTRLTVV.

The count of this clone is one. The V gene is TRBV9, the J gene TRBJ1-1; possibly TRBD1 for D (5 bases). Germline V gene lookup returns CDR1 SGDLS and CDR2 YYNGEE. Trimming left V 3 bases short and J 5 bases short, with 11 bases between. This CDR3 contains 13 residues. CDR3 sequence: CASSEGLITEAFF. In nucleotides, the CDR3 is TGTGCCAGCAGCGAGGGGTTAATAACTGAAGCTTTCTTT.

CDR3 in amino acids: CASSERGTAYSNQPQHF. CDR3 DNA: TGTGCCAGCAGTGAACGCGGGACAGCATATAGCAATCAGCCCCAGCATTTT. The chain combines TRBV6-1 with TRBJ1-5; 7 bases map to TRBD1. V was clipped by 2 bases and J by 0 bases; unmatched bases: 7. The CDR3 contains 17 residues. CDR1 is MNHNS and CDR2 is SASEGT in the germline V gene.

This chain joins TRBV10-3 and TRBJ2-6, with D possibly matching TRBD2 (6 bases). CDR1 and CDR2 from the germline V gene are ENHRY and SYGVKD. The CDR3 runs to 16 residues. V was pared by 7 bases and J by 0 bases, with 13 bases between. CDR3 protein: CAINIAESSGANVLTF. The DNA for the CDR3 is TGTGCCATCAATATAGCGGAGAGCTCTGGGGCCAACGTCCTGACTTTC.

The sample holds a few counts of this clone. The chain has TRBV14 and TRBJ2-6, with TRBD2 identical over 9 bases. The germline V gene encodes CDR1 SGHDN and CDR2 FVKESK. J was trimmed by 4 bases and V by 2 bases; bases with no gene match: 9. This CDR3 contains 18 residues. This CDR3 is CASSQMLSGRTGANVLTF. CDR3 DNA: TGTGCCAGCAGCCAAATGCTTAGCGGGAGAACAGGGGCCAACGTCCTGACTTTC. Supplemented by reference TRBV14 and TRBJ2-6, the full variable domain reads EAGVTQFPSHSVIEKGQTVTLRCDPISGHDNLYWYRRVMGKEIKFLLHFVKESKQDESGMPNNRFLAERTGGTYSTLKVQPAELEDSGVYFCASSQMLSGRTGANVLTFGAGSRLTVL.